This TCR beta chain was sequenced during a study of T cell changes during pregnancy in multiple sclerosis. TCRdb's table, derived via immunoSEQ multiplex PCR, lists solely in-frame clones and lacks some. The data hold 40,000 to 60,000 clones, with 85% to 95% observed a single time. This CDR3 spans 15 amino acids. Trimming pared 5 bases from V and 5 bases from J, leaving 18 bases between. Per the germline V gene, CDR1 is ENHRY and CDR2 is SYGVKD. The clonotype comes from a female donor with multiple sclerosis, enrolled in a pregnancy study. Source: CD4+ T cells from peripheral blood mononuclear cells, taken in the third trimester of pregnancy. The chain joins TRBV10-3 to TRBJ1-1, with D maybe TRBD1 (5 bases). The CDR3 DNA is TGTGCCATCAGTCCCAGGGTGATTAGGGAAACTGAAGCTTTCTTT. Protein sequence: CAISPRVIRETEAFF.